This entry lists 19 T cell receptor beta chains sequenced from one sample in a study of T cells after yellow fever vaccination. TCRdb independently ran MiXCR on the 5' RACE reads; one entry per CDR3 protein. The sample yields hundreds of thousands of distinct CDR3 sequences, over 4.5% seen once. Sequencing was performed on CD4+ T cells sorted from PBMCs, taken on the day of the yellow fever booster vaccination. These receptors were taken from a man aged 18 to 35 who received the YFV17D yellow fever vaccine.

This clonotype was observed a handful of times. This sequence joins TRBV6-2 or TRBV6-3 and TRBJ1-1; no clear D. This CDR3 has 14 residues. Germline lookup yields CDR1 MNHEY and CDR2 SVGEGT. Trimming left V 5 bases short and J 7 bases short, with 17 bases between. CDR3 sequence reads: CASSHPRLSLEAFF. CDR3 coding DNA: TGTGCCAGCAGTCACCCCCGGTTGTCCCTTGAAGCTTTCTTT.

A few counts support this clonotype. The V call is TRBV7-3, the J call TRBJ2-2; 11 bases match TRBD2. CDR1 and CDR2 (germline): SGHTA, FQGTGA. This CDR3 is 19 amino acids long. Unmatched junction bases numbered 7, after V lost 1 base and J lost 0 bases. Here the CDR3 reads CASSLSLAGGPSNTGELFF. CDR3 DNA: TGTGCCAGCAGCTTAAGCCTAGCGGGGGGTCCCTCGAACACCGGGGAGCTGTTTTTT.

About this clonotype itself: One end of the junction does not line up with germline, which may come from a read error. The chain uses TRBV6-6 and TRBJ2-1; D might be TRBD2 (6 bases). Germline lookup yields CDR1 MNHNY and CDR2 SVGAGI (reference sequence). This CDR3 has 15 residues. This CDR3 is CASSYSSLAEGLASF. CDR3 DNA: TGTGCCAGCAGTTACTCGAGCTTGGCGGAGGGACTTGCGAGCTTC.

The chain combines TRBV6-6 with TRBJ1-5, with 10 bases lining up with TRBD1. The CDR3 contains 15 residues. Trimming removed 6 bases from V and 7 bases from J; junction bases left unmatched: 9. Germline V gives CDR1 MNHNY, CDR2 SVGAGI (reference sequence). CDR3: CASSPGQGVGQPQHF. CDR3 DNA sequence: TGTGCCAGCAGCCCAGGACAGGGGGTTGGGCAGCCCCAGCATTTT.

This clonotype turned up a few times. CDR3 sequence: CATSGGQARDTQYF. CDR3 coding DNA: TGTGCCACCAGCGGAGGACAGGCCCGGGATACGCAGTATTTT. V is TRBV15 and J is TRBJ2-3; 7 bases fit TRBD1. CDR3 length: 14 residues. V lost 5 bases and J lost 6; bases outside the gene matches: 8. CDR1 is LNHNV and CDR2 is YYDKDF in the germline V gene (reference sequence).

The sample holds a few counts of this clonotype. The V and J genes are TRBV6-2 or TRBV6-3 and TRBJ2-3; 11 bases are a match to TRBD2. This CDR3 region has 16 residues. CDR1 is MNHEY, CDR2 SVGEGT, per germline. Germline trimming cut 7 bases from V and 4 bases from J; bases unmatched to any gene: 10. The CDR3 coding sequence is TGTGCCAGCAAGGTTCGGCTAGCGGGGGGCGCAGATACGCAGTATTTT. Protein sequence: CASKVRLAGGADTQYF.

This clonotype was seen a handful of times. The chain has TRBV2 and TRBJ2-7, with unresolved D. The CDR3 contains 12 residues. The germline V gene has CDR1 SNHLY and CDR2 FYNNEI. V lost 5 bases and J lost 3, with 8 bases in between. CDR3 coding DNA: TGTGCCAGCAGTAGAACTGACTACGAGCAGTACTTC. Translation gives CASSRTDYEQYF.

The chain couples TRBV7-2 to TRBJ2-7, with D maybe TRBD2 (6 bases). V dropped 8 bases and J dropped 7 bases, with 18 bases sitting between them. From germline, CDR1 is SGHTA and CDR2 FQGNSA. The CDR3 covers 13 residues. The CDR3 region has the DNA TGTGCCAGCTCCTTCGGGCCGAGCGGGGAGCAGTACTTC. It translates to CASSFGPSGEQYF. Supplemented by reference TRBV7-2 and TRBJ2-7, the full variable domain reads GAGVSQSPSNKVTEKGKDVELRCDPISGHTALYWYRQSLGQGLEFLIYFQGNSAPDKSGLPSDRFSAERTGGSVSTLTIQRTQQEDSAVYLCASSFGPSGEQYFGPGTRLTVT.

This clonotype was seen only a few times. The V and J genes are TRBV12-3 or TRBV12-4 and TRBJ1-6; the match to TRBD1 covers 9 bases. Losses at the gene ends were 5 bases for V and 14 bases for J; bases not matched to a gene: 7. The CDR3 totals 13 residues. For the CDR3, the DNA is TGTGCCAGCAGTCCACTGGACAGGGGATCCCTCCACTTT. The encoded protein is CASSPLDRGSLHF.

Remarks on this clonotype: A much larger clone differs by one base, so this may be a read error. The chain links TRBV27 to TRBJ1-1, with no clear D. CDR1 is MNHEY and CDR2 is SMNVEV in the germline V gene (reference sequence). The germline V and J ends were trimmed by 10 bases and 0 bases, with 12 bases remaining between them. This CDR3 has 13 residues. The CDR3 nucleotides are TGTGCCACCACACGGGTCCTGAACACTGAAGCTTTCTTT. Its protein is CATTRVLNTEAFF.

The genes are TRBV7-2 and TRBJ2-4; D is undetermined. The germline CDR1 and CDR2 sequences are SGHTA and FQGNSA. The CDR3 has 14 amino acids. Trimming pared 4 bases from V and 8 bases from J, leaving 15 bases between. The CDR3 protein is CASSYGPMSDIQYF. In DNA form, the CDR3 reads TGTGCCAGCAGCTATGGCCCCATGAGCGACATTCAGTACTTC.

CDR3 coding DNA: TGTGCCAGCAGCCAAGTCCCGGGACAGGGTGGGACAGATACGCAGTATTTT. Protein product: CASSQVPGQGGTDTQYF. V is TRBV3-1 and J is TRBJ2-3, with 9 bases identical to TRBD1. This CDR3 spans 17 amino acids. The germline V gene has CDR1 LGHDT and CDR2 YNNKEL (reference sequence). Trimming removed 1 base from V and 3 bases from J; junction bases left unmatched: 8.

The chain uses TRBV29-1 and TRBJ2-6; D is possibly TRBD1 (7 bases). The V end was cut by 6 bases, the J end by 2 bases, with 11 bases between. The CDR3 totals 14 residues. Germline CDR1 reads SQVTM; CDR2 reads ANQGSEA. The CDR3: CSVTGEAGANVLTF. Here the CDR3 DNA reads TGCAGCGTAACAGGGGAGGCTGGGGCCAACGTCCTGACTTTC.

The chain employs TRBV4-1 and TRBJ2-3; D not certain. Trimming shortened V by 0 bases and J by 1 base, and 11 bases separated the two germline ends. The germline V gene encodes CDR1 MGHRA and CDR2 YSYEKL. The CDR3 is 16 residues long. CDR3 nucleotides: TGCGCCAGCAGCCAAGATCGGTCAGCAGGCACAGATACGCAGTATTTT. Its translation: CASSQDRSAGTDTQYF.

The chain joins TRBV19 to TRBJ1-4; D gene ambiguous. The length of the CDR3 is 15 residues. Germline CDR1 LNHDA, CDR2 SQIVND (reference sequence). The V end lost 3 bases, the J end lost 8 bases, and 16 bases lay between the germline ends. CDR3 region: CASSMWPPLGEKLFF. The DNA of the CDR3 is TGTGCCAGTAGTATGTGGCCCCCTCTCGGGGAAAAACTGTTTTTT.

The rearrangement uses TRBV5-1 and TRBJ2-7, with D possibly matching TRBD2 (6 bases). The CDR3 is made up of 15 amino acids. With 6 bases removed from V and 2 bases from J, the gap between germline ends came to 18 bases. Germline values: CDR1 SGHRS, CDR2 YFSETQ. The CDR3 region is CASTPTPGVTYEQYF. The CDR3 DNA sequence: TGCGCCAGCACCCCAACCCCGGGGGTTACCTACGAGCAGTACTTC.

This clonotype occurred many times. The J gene is TRBJ2-7, the V gene TRBV7-9; 7 bases map to TRBD1. The CDR3 sequence is 15 residues long. In germline, CDR1 is SEHNR, CDR2 FQNEAQ (reference sequence). Losses at the gene ends were 5 bases for V and 2 bases for J; bases not matched to a gene: 9. The CDR3 nucleotides read TGTGCCAGCAGCCGTGACAGGGCATCAACCTACGAGCAGTACTTC. The encoded protein is CASSRDRASTYEQYF.

This clonotype was recorded many times. The junction and the germline gene differ at one end; a read error may be behind it. V usage is TRBV7-7 and J usage is TRBJ2-5; maybe TRBD1 (5 bases). The length of the CDR3 is 14 residues. Looked up from germline, CDR1 is SSHAT and CDR2 is FNYEAQ (reference sequence). The CDR3, as DNA: TGTGCTAGCAGCTCTATGGGGCGACAAGAGACCCAGTACTTC. Translating gives CASSSMGRQETQYF.

The chain carries TRBV5-5 and TRBJ1-5; no firm D call. V was trimmed by 1 base and J by 3 bases, leaving 11 bases between them. CDR1 is SGHKS and CDR2 is YYEKEE in the germline V gene (reference sequence). This CDR3 contains 15 residues. In DNA, the CDR3 is TGTGCCAGCAGCTTGTCCCCGGGCGACAATCAGCCCCAGCATTTT. Encoded protein: CASSLSPGDNQPQHF.